This T cell receptor beta chain was recorded in a study of cytomegalovirus exposure and HLA in healthy donors. Study-wide findings and caveats: It is likely that the observed cluster of highly shared sequence variants was a sequencing artifact.

In the case of this clone: The antigen is undetermined.

Germline values: CDR1 LNHNV, CDR2 YYDKDF (reference sequence). The V gene lost 2 bases and the J gene lost 5 bases, with 9 bases spanning the gap. The CDR3 extends over 13 amino acids. 13 Jbeta primers and 60 Vbeta primers were used for the PCR. Authors' data handling: Later work found around 80 million unique TCR beta chains, with 9.5 million to 11 million shared. Profiling relied on immunoSEQ multiplex PCR, and the TCRdb table lists in-frame clones only, not all of them. V and J calls plus clone size are reproduced from that table; the DNA served to infer D and trimming. The repertoire holds about 82,000 clones, around 76% seen once, with approximately 5.7% in the top ten.

The chain couples TRBV15 to TRBJ2-5, with no clear D. Sequences were obtained from PBMCs. This receptor was obtained from a woman between 50 and 59 years old in good health and CMV-seropositive. The CDR3 sequence: CATSRLSSETQYF. CDR3 DNA: TGTGCCACCAGCAGACTAAGCTCGGAGACCCAGTACTTC.